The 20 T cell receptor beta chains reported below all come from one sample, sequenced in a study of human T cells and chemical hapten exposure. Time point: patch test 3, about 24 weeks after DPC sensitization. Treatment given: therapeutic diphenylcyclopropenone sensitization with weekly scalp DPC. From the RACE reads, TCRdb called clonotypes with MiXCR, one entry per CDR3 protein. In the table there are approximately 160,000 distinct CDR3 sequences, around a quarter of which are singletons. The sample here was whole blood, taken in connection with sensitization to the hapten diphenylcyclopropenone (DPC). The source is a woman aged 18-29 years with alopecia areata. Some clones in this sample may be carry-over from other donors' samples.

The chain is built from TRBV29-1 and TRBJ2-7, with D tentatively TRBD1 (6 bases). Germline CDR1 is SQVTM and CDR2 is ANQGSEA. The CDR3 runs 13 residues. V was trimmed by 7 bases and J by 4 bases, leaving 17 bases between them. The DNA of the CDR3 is TGCAGCGCAGACACGGGGCAGGGGTACGAGCAGTACTTC. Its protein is CSADTGQGYEQYF.

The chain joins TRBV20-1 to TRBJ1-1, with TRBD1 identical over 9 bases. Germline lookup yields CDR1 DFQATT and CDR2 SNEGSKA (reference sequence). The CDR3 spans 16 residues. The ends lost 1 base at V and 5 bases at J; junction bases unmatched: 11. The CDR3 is CSARGQGTGWITEAFF. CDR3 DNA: TGCAGTGCTAGAGGCCAGGGGACAGGGTGGATTACTGAAGCTTTCTTT.

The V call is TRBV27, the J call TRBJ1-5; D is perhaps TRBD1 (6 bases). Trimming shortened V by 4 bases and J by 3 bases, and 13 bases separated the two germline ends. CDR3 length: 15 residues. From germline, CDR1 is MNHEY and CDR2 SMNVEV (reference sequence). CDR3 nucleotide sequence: TGTGCCAGCAGTTACCGCAGGGGTGACAATCAGCCCCAGCATTTT. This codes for CASSYRRGDNQPQHF.

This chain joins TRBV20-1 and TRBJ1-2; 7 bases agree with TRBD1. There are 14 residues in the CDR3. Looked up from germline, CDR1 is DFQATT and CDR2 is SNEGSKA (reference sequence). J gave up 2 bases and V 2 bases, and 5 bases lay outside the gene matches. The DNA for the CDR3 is TGCAGTGCTAGAAGGGCAGGGGGAAACTATGGCTACACCTTC. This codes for CSARRAGGNYGYTF.

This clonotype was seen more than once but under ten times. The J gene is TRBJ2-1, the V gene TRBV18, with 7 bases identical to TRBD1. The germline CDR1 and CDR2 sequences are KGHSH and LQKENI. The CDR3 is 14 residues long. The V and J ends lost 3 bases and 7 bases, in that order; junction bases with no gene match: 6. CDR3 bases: TGTGCCAGCTCACCCCCCAAGGGGGCGAATGAGCAGTTCTTC. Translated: CASSPPKGANEQFF. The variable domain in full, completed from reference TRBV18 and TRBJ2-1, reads NAGVMQNPRHLVRRRGQEARLRCSPMKGHSHVYWYRQLPEEGLKFMVYLQKENIIDESGMPKERFSAEFPKEGPSILRIQQVVRGDSAAYFCASSPPKGANEQFFGPGTRLTVL.

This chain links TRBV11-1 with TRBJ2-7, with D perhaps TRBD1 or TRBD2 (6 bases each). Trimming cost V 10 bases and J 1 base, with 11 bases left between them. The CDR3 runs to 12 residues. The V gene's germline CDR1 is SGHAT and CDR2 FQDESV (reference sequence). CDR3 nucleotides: TGTGCCACCCGGGGGCCGTCCTACGAGCAGTACTTC. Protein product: CATRGPSYEQYF. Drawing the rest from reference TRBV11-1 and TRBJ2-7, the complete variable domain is EAEVAQSPRYKITEKSQAVAFWCDPISGHATLYWYRQILGQGPELLVQFQDESVVDDSQLPKDRFSAERLKGVDSTLKIQPAELGDSAMYLCATRGPSYEQYFGPGTRLTVT.

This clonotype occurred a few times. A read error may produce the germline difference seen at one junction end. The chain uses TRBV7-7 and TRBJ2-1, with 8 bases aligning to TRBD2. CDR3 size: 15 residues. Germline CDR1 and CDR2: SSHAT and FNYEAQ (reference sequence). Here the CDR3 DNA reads TGTGCTAGCAGCCCTGGGATCGGGAGGGACAATGAGCAGTTCTTC. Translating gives CASSPGIGRDNEQFF.

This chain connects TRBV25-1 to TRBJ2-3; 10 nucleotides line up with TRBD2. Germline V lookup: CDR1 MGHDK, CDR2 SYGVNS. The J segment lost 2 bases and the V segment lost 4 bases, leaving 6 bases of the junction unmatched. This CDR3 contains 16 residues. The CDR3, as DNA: TGTGCCAGCAGTGGAACTAGCGGGACATACACAGATACGCAGTATTTT. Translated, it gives CASSGTSGTYTDTQYF.

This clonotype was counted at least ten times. The CDR3 DNA reads TGTGCCAGCAGTGCCCAGGGAGCCGGGGCCAACGTCCTGACTTTC. It encodes CASSAQGAGANVLTF. The rearrangement links TRBV2 to TRBJ2-6; D possibly matches TRBD1 or TRBD2 (5 bases each). V was clipped by 4 bases and J by 4 bases, with 11 bases between them. CDR3 length: 15 residues. Germline V gives CDR1 SNHLY, CDR2 FYNNEI.

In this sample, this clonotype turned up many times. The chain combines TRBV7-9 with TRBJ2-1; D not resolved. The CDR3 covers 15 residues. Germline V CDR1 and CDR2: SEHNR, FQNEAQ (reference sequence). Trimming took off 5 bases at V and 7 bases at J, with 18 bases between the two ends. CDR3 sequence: CASSPRRNSFNEQFF. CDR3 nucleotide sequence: TGTGCCAGCAGCCCACGCCGAAATTCGTTTAATGAGCAGTTCTTC. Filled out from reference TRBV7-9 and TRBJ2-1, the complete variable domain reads DTGVSQNPRHKITKRGQNVTFRCDPISEHNRLYWYRQTLGQGPEFLTYFQNEAQLEKSRLLSDRFSAERPKGSFSTLEIQRTEQGDSAMYLCASSPRRNSFNEQFFGPGTRLTVL.

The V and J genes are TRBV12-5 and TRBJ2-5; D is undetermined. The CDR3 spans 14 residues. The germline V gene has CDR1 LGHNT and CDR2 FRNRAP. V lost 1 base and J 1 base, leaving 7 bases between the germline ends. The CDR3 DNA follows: TGTGCTAGTGGTTTGGGCATCAGCCAAGAGACCCAGTACTTC. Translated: CASGLGISQETQYF. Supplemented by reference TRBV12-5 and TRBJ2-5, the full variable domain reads DARVTQTPRHKVTEMGQEVTMRCQPILGHNTVFWYRQTMMQGLELLAYFRNRAPLDDSGMPKDRFSAEMPDATLATLKIQPSEPRDSAVYFCASGLGISQETQYFGPGTRLLVL.

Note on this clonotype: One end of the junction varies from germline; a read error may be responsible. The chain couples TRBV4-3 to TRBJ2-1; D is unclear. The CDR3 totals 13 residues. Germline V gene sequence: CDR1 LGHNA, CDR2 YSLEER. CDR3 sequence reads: CASRQDLYNEQFF. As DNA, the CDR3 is TGCGCCAGCAGGCAAGATCTCTACAATGAGCAGTTCTTC.

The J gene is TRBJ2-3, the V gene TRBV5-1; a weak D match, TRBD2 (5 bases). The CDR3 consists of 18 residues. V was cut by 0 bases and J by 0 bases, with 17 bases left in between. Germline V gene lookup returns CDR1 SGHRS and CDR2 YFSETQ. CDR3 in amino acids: CASSLGHALGGSTDTQYF. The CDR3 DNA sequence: TGCGCCAGCAGCTTGGGACATGCATTGGGCGGGAGCACAGATACGCAGTATTTT.

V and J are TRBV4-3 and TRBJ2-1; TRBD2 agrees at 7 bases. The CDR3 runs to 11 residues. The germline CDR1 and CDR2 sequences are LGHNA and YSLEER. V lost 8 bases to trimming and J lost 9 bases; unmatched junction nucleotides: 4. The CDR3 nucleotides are TGCGCCAGCTCCTGGGGGGGTGAGCAGTTCTTC. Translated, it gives CASSWGGEQFF.

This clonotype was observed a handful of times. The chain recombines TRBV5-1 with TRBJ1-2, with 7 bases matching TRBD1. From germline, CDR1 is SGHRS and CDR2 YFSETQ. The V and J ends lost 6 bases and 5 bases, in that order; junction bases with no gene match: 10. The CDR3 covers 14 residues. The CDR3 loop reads CASNDAGTDYGYTF. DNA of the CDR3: TGCGCCAGCAATGATGCCGGGACAGATTATGGCTACACCTTC.

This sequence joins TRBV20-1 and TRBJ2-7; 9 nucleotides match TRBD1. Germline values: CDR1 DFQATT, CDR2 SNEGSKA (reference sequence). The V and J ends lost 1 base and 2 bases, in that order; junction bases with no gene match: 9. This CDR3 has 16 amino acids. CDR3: CSARGLERTGAYEQYF. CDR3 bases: TGCAGTGCTAGAGGCCTCGAACGGACAGGGGCCTACGAGCAGTACTTC.

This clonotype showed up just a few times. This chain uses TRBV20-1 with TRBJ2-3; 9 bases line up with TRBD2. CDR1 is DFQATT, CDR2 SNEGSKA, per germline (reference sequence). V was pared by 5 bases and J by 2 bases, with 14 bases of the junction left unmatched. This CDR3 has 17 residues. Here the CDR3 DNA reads TGCAGTGCTCCACCCCCAATTCTAGCGGGGCCCACAGATACGCAGTATTTT. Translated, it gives CSAPPPILAGPTDTQYF.

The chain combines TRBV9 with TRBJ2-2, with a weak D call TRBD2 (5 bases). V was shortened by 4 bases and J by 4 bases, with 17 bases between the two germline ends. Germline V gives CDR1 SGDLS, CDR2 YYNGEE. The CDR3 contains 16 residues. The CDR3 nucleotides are TGTGCCAGCAGCACCGGACTTGCACGCTCCACCGGGGAGCTGTTTTTT. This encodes CASSTGLARSTGELFF.

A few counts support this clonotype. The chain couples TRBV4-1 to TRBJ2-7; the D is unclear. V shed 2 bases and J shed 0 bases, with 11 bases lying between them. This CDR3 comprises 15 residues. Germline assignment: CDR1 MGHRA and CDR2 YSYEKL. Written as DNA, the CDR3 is TGCGCCAGCAGCCAACGTTATGCCGGCTCCTACGAGCAGTACTTC. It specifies CASSQRYAGSYEQYF.

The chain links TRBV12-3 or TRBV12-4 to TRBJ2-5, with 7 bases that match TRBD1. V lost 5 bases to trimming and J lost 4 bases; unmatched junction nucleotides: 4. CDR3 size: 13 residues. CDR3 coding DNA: TGTGCCAGCAGTGGGACAGCGCGAGAGACCCAGTACTTC. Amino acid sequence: CASSGTARETQYF.